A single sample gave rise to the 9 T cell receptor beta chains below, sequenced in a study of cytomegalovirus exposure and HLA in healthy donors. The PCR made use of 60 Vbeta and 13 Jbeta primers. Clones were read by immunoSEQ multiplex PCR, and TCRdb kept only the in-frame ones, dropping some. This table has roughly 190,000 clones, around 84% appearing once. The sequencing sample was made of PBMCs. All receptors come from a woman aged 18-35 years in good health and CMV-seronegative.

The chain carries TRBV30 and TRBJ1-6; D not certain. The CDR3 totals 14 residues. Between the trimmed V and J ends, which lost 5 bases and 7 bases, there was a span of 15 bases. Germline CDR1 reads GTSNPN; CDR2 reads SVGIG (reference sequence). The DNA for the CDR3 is TGTGCCTGGGATCGGGGAGCTGGAAATTCACCCCTCCACTTT. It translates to CAWDRGAGNSPLHF.

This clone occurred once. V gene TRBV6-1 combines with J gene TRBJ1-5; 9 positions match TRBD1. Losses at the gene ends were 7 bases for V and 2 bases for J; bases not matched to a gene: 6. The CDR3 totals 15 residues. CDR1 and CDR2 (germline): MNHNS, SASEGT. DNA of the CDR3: TGTGCCAGCAAGAGACAGGGGGGCGGCAATCAGCCCCAGCATTTT. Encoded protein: CASKRQGGGNQPQHF.

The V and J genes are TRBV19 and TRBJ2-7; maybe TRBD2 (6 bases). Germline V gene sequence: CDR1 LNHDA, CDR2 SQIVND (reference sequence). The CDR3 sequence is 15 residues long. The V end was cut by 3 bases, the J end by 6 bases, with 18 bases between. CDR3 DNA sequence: TGTGCCAGTAGTATCAATGGTCTACTAGCAGGCGAGCAGTACTTC. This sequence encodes CASSINGLLAGEQYF.

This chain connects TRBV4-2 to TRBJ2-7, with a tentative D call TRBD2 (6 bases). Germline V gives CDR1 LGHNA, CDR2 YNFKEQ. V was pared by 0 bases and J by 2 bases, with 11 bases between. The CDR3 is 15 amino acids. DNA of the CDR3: TGTGCCAGCAGCCAAGATTTGGGACTGGCCTACGAGCAGTACTTC. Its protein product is CASSQDLGLAYEQYF.

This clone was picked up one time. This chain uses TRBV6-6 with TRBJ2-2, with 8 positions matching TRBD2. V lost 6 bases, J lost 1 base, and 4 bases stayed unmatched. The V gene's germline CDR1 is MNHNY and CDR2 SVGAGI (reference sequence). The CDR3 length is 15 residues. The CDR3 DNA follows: TGTGCCAGCAGAACCAGCGGGGGGAACACCGGGGAGCTGTTTTTT. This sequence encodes CASRTSGGNTGELFF.

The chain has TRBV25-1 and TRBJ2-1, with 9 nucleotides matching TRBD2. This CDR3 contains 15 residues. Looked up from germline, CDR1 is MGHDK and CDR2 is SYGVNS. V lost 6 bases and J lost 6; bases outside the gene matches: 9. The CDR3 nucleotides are TGTGCCAGCAGCCCTGGGCTAGCGGGACTCAATGAGCAGTTCTTC. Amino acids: CASSPGLAGLNEQFF.

The CDR3 here is CASSLRQGQETQYF. CDR3 bases: TGTGCCAGCAGCTTGAGACAGGGGCAAGAGACCCAGTACTTC. The chain links TRBV5-4 to TRBJ2-5; 8 bases are shared with TRBD1. CDR1 is SGHNT and CDR2 is YYREEE in the germline V gene (reference sequence). The CDR3 length is 14 residues. V lost 1 base and J lost 2; bases outside the gene matches: 1.

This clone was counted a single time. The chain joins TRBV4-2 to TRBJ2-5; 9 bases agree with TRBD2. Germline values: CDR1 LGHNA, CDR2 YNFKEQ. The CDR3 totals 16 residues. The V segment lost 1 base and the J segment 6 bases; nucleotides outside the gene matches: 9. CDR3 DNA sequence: TGTGCCAGCAGCCAAGTTGGTAGCGGGAGTGAAAAGACCCAGTACTTC. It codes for CASSQVGSGSEKTQYF.

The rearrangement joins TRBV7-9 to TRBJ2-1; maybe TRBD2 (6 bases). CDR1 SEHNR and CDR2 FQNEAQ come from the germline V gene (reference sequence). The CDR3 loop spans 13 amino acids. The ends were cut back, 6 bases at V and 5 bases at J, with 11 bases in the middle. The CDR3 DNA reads TGTGCCAGCAGGAGCGGGTTAGACAATGAGCAGTTCTTC. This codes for CASRSGLDNEQFF.